This T cell receptor (beta chain) was obtained from a study of OX40 agonist ivuxolimab in advanced cancers. For context, the study as a whole: Ivuxolimab, which targeted the costimulatory receptor OX40 (CD134), was an agonistic, fully human IgG2 monoclonal antibody. Intravenous ivuxolimab was administered to patients every 2 weeks at six dose levels: 0.01, 0.1, 0.3, 1.5, 3 and 10 mg/kg. Of the roughly 52 dose-escalation patients, hepatocellular carcinoma was present in about 19, melanoma in around 15, renal cell carcinoma in 9 and head and neck cancer in 9. In the dose-escalation cohort, 75% to 85% of patients were male, and the mean age was roughly 60 years with a range of about 23 to 79. Prior anti-PD-1, anti-PD-L1 or anti-CTLA-4 therapy was permitted, and checkpoint inhibitors had been received by approximately 39% of dose-escalation patients. Partial responses were achieved by three dose-escalation patients, of whom one had hepatocellular carcinoma and two had cutaneous melanoma. Peripheral TCRbeta sequencing aimed to test whether ivuxolimab altered TCR sequence diversity and caused clonal T-cell expansion. The paper covers the monotherapy dose-escalation part of the phase I ivuxolimab trial, which included N of about 56 patients.

Results and caveats for the whole study, not just this receptor: On average, CD8+ T cells showed more expanded clones than CD4+ T cells after ivuxolimab. In the 0.1-3.0 mg/kg groups, partial responders were among the patients with the lowest normalized peripheral clonal expansion, particularly in CD8+ T cells. At doses of 0.1 to 3.0 mg/kg, clonal expansion of both CD4+ and CD8+ blood T cells was observed from baseline to week 6. Low levels of normalized T-cell clonal expansion were also seen in some patients who did not respond. Antigen specificity was not determined for the clonally expanded peripheral T cells.

Remarks on this clone: Its cognate antigen has yet to be identified. Per-nucleotide qualities are absent, and no much larger clonotype sits a single base away.

Including the terminal cysteine and phenylalanine, the CDR3 comprises 15 residues. The DNA shown is the 45-base CDR3, in frame from base 1. The germline V gene encodes CDR1 MNHEY and CDR2 SVGAGI. The trial excluded patients who had a history of autoimmune disease or were on systemic immunosuppression. In every dose cohort, peripheral blood was drawn for TCR sequencing at baseline, cycle 4 day 1, and cycle 7 day 1. The samples were drawn from a first-in-human, open-label, multicenter phase I dose-escalation trial of ivuxolimab. Adults with locally advanced or metastatic melanoma, renal cell, hepatocellular, or head and neck squamous cell carcinoma were enrolled in the trial. Before TCR sequencing, CD4+ T cells and CD8+ T cells from peripheral blood were sorted into separate populations. For sequencing of the TCRbeta CDR3 region, genomic DNA was extracted from the sorted cells. The immunoSEQ Assay was used for sequencing of TCRbeta CDR3 regions. Drawn from immuneACCESS, this table holds only the in-frame rearrangements with V and J called that TCRdb kept. Clones are partly lost; checked studies trace under half to an unresolved V gene and leave the rest unexplained. A total of almost 85,000 clones appear in this sample, roughly 86% of them only once. 6.5% of the sample rests with the top ten.

Sequences were derived from CD4+ or CD8+ T cells sorted from blood, sampled in a trial of the OX40 agonist ivuxolimab. The chain employs TRBV6-5 and TRBJ2-5, with 9 central nucleotides matching TRBD1. The J call could be wrong; TRBJ2-7 is a better fit for the DNA end. This sequence was found in an adult with an advanced solid tumor such as melanoma, head and neck, liver or kidney cancer. The sequenced DNA is TGTGCCAGCAGTTACGGGACAGGGACAACCTACGAGCAGTACTTC. This gives the protein CASSYGTGTTYEQYF.